Following are 14 T cell receptor beta chains from one sample sequenced in a study of regulatory T cells in long-lasting Graves disease. The authors built TCR beta libraries using iRepertoire HTBI primers and Arm-PCR of CDR3 regions. TCRdb re-analysed the multiplex PCR reads in MiXCR, keeping a single row per CDR3 protein. The sample lists hundreds of thousands of distinct CDR3 sequences; roughly 16% were seen once. Time point described: newly diagnosed GD, antithyroid drugs for less than 3 months. There was RNA extracted from PBMCs, and the TCR library was made from it. The data were also submitted as part of a second study, on T cells in Graves' hyperthyroidism and ophthalmopathy.

The sequencing here drew on peripheral blood mononuclear cells (PBMCs), taken at new diagnosis, from a patient treated with antithyroid drugs. Receptors were obtained from a woman aged 30 to 39 with Graves disease.

This clonotype was observed a few times. J is TRBJ2-6 and V is TRBV6-1, with 10 bases matching TRBD1. Germline-derived CDR1 and CDR2 are MNHNS and SASEGT. The CDR3 loop spans 15 amino acids. This chain's CDR3 is CVTRTGGSGANVLTF. DNA for the CDR3: TGTGTCACCCGGACAGGGGGCTCTGGGGCCAACGTCCTGACTTTC.

This clonotype has just a few counts. The rearrangement uses TRBV14 and TRBJ1-6; D remains ambiguous. The CDR3 has 13 amino acids. V was clipped by 0 bases and J by 11 bases, with 8 bases between them. Germline V gives CDR1 SGHDN, CDR2 FVKESK. The CDR3 loop reads CASSQDMPTPLHF. CDR3 nucleotides: TGTGCCAGCAGCCAAGATATGCCTACACCCCTCCACTTT.

This clonotype was seen ten or more times. This chain joins TRBV2 and TRBJ2-7, with a tentative D call TRBD2 (6 bases). This CDR3 has 15 amino acids. CDR1 and CDR2 (germline): SNHLY, FYNNEI. Trimming stripped 6 bases from V and 0 bases from J, with 15 bases between. This CDR3 reads CASSGTRPPSYEQYF. The CDR3 DNA reads as TGTGCCAGCAGCGGGACTCGCCCGCCCTCCTACGAGCAGTACTTC.

V usage is TRBV5-6 and J usage is TRBJ1-2; D gene ambiguous. V lost 5 bases and J 1 base, leaving 12 bases between the germline ends. Germline values: CDR1 SGHDT, CDR2 YYEEEE. This CDR3 has 14 residues. The CDR3 coding sequence is TGTGCCAGCAGACCATACAGCGATAACTATGGCTACACCTTC. It translates to CASRPYSDNYGYTF.

At least ten counts were recorded for this clonotype. V is TRBV20-1 and J is TRBJ2-3, with TRBD2 identical over 8 bases. This CDR3 comprises 15 residues. The ends lost 5 bases at V and 0 bases at J; junction bases unmatched: 7. Per germline, CDR1 DFQATT and CDR2 SNEGSKA (reference sequence). CDR3 in DNA: TGCAGTGCTCCGCCCTCTAGCGGGAGCACAGATACGCAGTATTTT. Residues: CSAPPSSGSTDTQYF.

The chain employs TRBV9 and TRBJ2-7, with 7 nucleotides matching TRBD1. After removal of 3 bases from V and 6 bases from J, the junction contained 3 bases not matched to a gene. This CDR3 has 12 residues. The V gene's germline CDR1 is SGDLS and CDR2 YYNGEE. CDR3 in amino acids: CASSGRDSEQYF. As DNA, the CDR3 is TGTGCCAGCAGCGGCCGGGACAGCGAGCAGTACTTC.

In this sample, this clonotype turned up many times. The chain employs TRBV20-1 and TRBJ2-2, with D maybe TRBD2 (6 bases). In germline, CDR1 is DFQATT, CDR2 SNEGSKA (reference sequence). The V end was cut by 5 bases, the J end by 5 bases, with 12 bases between. The CDR3 has 13 residues. CDR3 DNA: TGCAGTGCTTTCCCTCGGGAGACCGGGGAGCTGTTTTTT. Protein product: CSAFPRETGELFF.

The chain has TRBV20-1 and TRBJ2-3; D unclear. V lost 2 bases and J lost 4, with 7 bases in between. The CDR3 spans 12 residues. Germline CDR1 reads DFQATT; CDR2 reads SNEGSKA (reference sequence). The CDR3 bases are TGCAGTGCTAGATCACAAGCAGATACGCAGTATTTT. Translated, it gives CSARSQADTQYF.

V gene TRBV4-1 combines with J gene TRBJ1-6; D may be TRBD1 (5 bases). The germline V and J ends were trimmed by 2 bases and 7 bases, with 18 bases remaining between them. The germline V gene has CDR1 MGHRA and CDR2 YSYEKL. The CDR3 consists of 17 residues. DNA for the CDR3: TGCGCCAGCAGCCAAACTTCTACCGGGACCGAGAATTCACCCCTCCACTTT. Its protein product is CASSQTSTGTENSPLHF.

This clonotype was seen a few times. J is TRBJ2-7 and V is TRBV5-1, with 9 bases lining up with TRBD1. This CDR3 region has 14 residues. V gave up 5 bases and J gave up 3 bases; unmatched junction bases: 6. Germline values: CDR1 SGHRS, CDR2 YFSETQ. The CDR3 nucleotides read TGCGCCAGCAGTGGAGGGACAGGGCTCTACGAGCAGTACTTC. As protein: CASSGGTGLYEQYF.

V usage is TRBV30 and J usage is TRBJ2-2; 8 nucleotides align to TRBD1. This CDR3 spans 14 amino acids. CDR1 and CDR2 (germline): GTSNPN, SVGIG (reference sequence). CDR3 sequence: CALSGQGYTGELFF. In DNA form, the CDR3 reads TGTGCGTTGAGTGGACAGGGTTACACCGGGGAGCTGTTTTTT.

The V and J genes are TRBV2 and TRBJ2-2; D call uncertain. The V gene's germline CDR1 is SNHLY and CDR2 FYNNEI. V lost 3 bases, J lost 7 bases, and 12 bases lay in between. The CDR3 runs to 14 residues. CDR3 sequence reads: CASSEQELGGELFF. In DNA, the CDR3 is TGTGCCAGCAGTGAGCAGGAGCTCGGCGGGGAGCTGTTTTTT.

This clonotype was found a few times. The J gene is TRBJ2-2, the V gene TRBV7-9, with 10 bases that match TRBD2. Unmatched junction bases numbered 7, after V lost 4 bases and J lost 5 bases. Germline loops: CDR1 SEHNR, CDR2 FQNEAQ (reference sequence). The CDR3 spans 16 residues. The CDR3 DNA reads TGTGCCAGCAGCTATCTAGCGGGAGTTCGTACCGGGGAGCTGTTTTTT. Amino acids: CASSYLAGVRTGELFF.

This clonotype was counted at least ten times. The chain joins TRBV12-3 or TRBV12-4 to TRBJ2-1; 14 positions match TRBD2. This CDR3 comprises 19 residues. The V gene end was trimmed by 7 bases and the J gene end by 8 bases; junction bases not matched to a gene: 19. Here the CDR3 DNA reads TGTGCCAGCACCGTTGGTCAGACTAGCGGGAGGGGGAAGAGGGATGAGCAGTTCTTC. Its protein product is CASTVGQTSGRGKRDEQFF.